A single TCR beta chain is shown here with its context. Treatment noted: some 20 received Ad26.COV2.S at low or high dose, single or two shots; 5 received placebo; per-sample allocation not given. The study sampled participants on day 63 after the first vaccine or placebo injection. CDR1 is SNHLY, CDR2 FYNNEI, per germline. With V trimmed by 8 bases and J by 5 bases, 9 bases remained unmatched. CDR3 size: 14 residues. The data derive from a study of Ad26.COV2.S vaccination and SARS-CoV-2 variants. Using immunoSEQ multiplex PCR, the repertoire was profiled, and TCRdb retains in-frame clones only, with some absent. The table has more than 300,000 clones, about 86% seen once.

The material was peripheral blood, obtained in a trial of Ad26.COV2.S vaccine versus placebo. This sequence joins TRBV2 and TRBJ1-1; TRBD1 agrees at 9 bases. This sequence originates from a person between 18 and 65 years old who received the Ad26.COV2.S COVID-19 vaccine or a placebo. CDR3 region: CASYLDRGRTEAFF. The CDR3 bases are TGTGCCAGCTACTTAGACAGGGGGAGAACTGAAGCTTTCTTT.